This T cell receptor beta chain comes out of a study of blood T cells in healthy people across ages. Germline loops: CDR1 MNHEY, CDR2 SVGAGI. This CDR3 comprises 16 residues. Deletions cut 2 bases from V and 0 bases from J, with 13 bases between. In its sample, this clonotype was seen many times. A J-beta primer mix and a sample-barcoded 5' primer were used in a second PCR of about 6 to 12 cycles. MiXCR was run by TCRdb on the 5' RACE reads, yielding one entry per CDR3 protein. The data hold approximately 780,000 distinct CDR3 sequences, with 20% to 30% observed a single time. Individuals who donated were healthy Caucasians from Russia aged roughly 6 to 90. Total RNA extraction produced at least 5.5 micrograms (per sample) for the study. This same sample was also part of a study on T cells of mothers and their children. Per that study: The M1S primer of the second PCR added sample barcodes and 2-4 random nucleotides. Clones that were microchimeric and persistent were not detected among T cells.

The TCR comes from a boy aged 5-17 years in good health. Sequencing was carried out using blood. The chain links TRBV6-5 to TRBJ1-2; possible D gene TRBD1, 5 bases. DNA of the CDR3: TGTGCCAGCAGTTACAGCGTGGCAGGGTCTAACTATGGCTACACCTTC. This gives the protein CASSYSVAGSNYGYTF.